This entry describes one T cell receptor beta chain. This record comes from a study of blood T cell repertoires in COVID-19. About the research overall: Italy, Spain and the United States were the sources of the convalescent and acute COVID-19 samples.

CDR3 length equals 13 residues. Germline loops: CDR1 SEHNR, CDR2 FQNEAQ (reference sequence). J was trimmed by 6 bases and V by 1 base; bases with no gene match: 2. Assay: immunoSEQ multiplex PCR; the TCRdb copy retains only in-frame clones and omits some. The repertoire holds 150,000 to 180,000 clones, with 65% to 90% as singletons. The clonotype comes from a woman between 55 and 75 years old with COVID-19, enrolled during active disease. Sequenced: peripheral blood. The chain links TRBV7-9 to TRBJ1-2, with 7 bases fitting TRBD1. CDR3 DNA sequence: TGTGCCAGCAGCTTAGGACAGGGTGATGGCTACACCTTC. Its translation: CASSLGQGDGYTF. Together with reference TRBV7-9 and TRBJ1-2, the CDR3 gives the full variable domain: DTGVSQNPRHKITKRGQNVTFRCDPISEHNRLYWYRQTLGQGPEFLTYFQNEAQLEKSRLLSDRFSAERPKGSFSTLEIQRTEQGDSAMYLCASSLGQGDGYTFGSGTRLTVV.